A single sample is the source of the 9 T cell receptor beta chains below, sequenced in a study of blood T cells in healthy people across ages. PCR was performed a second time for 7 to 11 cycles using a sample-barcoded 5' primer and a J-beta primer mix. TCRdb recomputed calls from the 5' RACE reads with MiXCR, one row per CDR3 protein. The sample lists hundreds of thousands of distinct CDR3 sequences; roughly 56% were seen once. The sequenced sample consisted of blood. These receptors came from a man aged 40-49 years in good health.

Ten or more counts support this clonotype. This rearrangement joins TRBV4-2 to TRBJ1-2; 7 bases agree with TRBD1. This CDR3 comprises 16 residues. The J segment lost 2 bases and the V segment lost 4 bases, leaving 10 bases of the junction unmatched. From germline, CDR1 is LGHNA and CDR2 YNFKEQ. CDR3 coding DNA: TGTGCCAGCAGCCCAAGCTCCGGGACAGCAAACTATGGCTACACCTTC. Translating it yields CASSPSSGTANYGYTF.

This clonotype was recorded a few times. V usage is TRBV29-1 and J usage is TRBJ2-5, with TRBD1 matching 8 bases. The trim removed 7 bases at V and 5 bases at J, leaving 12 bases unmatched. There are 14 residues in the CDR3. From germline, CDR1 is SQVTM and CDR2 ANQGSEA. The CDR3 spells CSGRKTGVWETQYF. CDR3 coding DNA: TGCAGCGGAAGAAAGACAGGGGTATGGGAGACCCAGTACTTC.

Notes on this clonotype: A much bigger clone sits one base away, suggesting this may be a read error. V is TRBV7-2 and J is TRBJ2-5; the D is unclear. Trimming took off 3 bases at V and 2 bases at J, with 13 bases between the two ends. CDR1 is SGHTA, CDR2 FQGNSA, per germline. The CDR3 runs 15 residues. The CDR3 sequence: CASSFSHRIQETQYF. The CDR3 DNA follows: TGTGCCAGCAGCTTTTCCCATCGGATACAAGAGACCCAGTACTTC.

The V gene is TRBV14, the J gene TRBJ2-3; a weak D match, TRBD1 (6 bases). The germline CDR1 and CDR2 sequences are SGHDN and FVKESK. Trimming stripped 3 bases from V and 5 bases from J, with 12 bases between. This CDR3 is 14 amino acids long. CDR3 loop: CASSQDSRIDTQYF. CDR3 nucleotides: TGTGCCAGCAGCCAGGACAGTCGGATAGATACGCAGTATTTT. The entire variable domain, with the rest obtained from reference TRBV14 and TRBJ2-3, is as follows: EAGVTQFPSHSVIEKGQTVTLRCDPISGHDNLYWYRRVMGKEIKFLLHFVKESKQDESGMPNNRFLAERTGGTYSTLKVQPAELEDSGVYFCASSQDSRIDTQYFGPGTRLTVL.

CDR3 sequence: CSGTDNDRGLGSLHF. CDR3 bases: TGCAGTGGCACGGATAACGACAGGGGGCTAGGATCCCTCCACTTT. This chain connects TRBV20-1 to TRBJ1-6, with TRBD1 identical over 10 bases. Germline V gene sequence: CDR1 DFQATT, CDR2 SNEGSKA (reference sequence). V lost 7 bases, J lost 14 bases, and 17 bases stayed unmatched. The CDR3 is 15 residues long.

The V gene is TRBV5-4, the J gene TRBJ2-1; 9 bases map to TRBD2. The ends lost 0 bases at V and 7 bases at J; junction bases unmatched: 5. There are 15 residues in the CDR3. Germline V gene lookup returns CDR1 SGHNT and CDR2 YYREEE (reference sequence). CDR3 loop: CASSLDSGSVNEQFF. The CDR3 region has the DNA TGTGCCAGCAGCTTGGATAGCGGGAGTGTAAATGAGCAGTTCTTC. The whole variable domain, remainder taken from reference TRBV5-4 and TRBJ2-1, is ETGVTQSPTHLIKTRGQQVTLRCSSQSGHNTVSWYQQALGQGPQFIFQYYREEENGRGNFPPRFSGLQFPNYSSELNVNALELDDSALYLCASSLDSGSVNEQFFGPGTRLTVL.

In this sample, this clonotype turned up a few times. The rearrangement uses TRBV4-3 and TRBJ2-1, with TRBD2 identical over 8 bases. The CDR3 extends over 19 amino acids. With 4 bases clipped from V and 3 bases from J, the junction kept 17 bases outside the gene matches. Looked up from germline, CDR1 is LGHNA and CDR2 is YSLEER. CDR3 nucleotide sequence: TGCGCCAGCAGCCCGCGTAGGCTACGCGGGAGGCCCCTCTACAATGAGCAGTTCTTC. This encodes CASSPRRLRGRPLYNEQFF.

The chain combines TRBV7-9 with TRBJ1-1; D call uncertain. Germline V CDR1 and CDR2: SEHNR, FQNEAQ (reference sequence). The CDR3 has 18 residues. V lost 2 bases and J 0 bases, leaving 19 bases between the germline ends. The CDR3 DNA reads TGTGCCAGCAGCTTAAATGACGGCCTTATTAGAATGAACACTGAAGCTTTCTTT. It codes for CASSLNDGLIRMNTEAFF.

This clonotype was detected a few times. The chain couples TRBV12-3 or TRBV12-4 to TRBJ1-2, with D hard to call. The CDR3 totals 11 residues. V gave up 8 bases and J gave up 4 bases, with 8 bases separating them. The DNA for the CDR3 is TGTGCCAGCGGGCGGCTCTATGGCTACACCTTC. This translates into CASGRLYGYTF.